This TCR beta chain came from a study of T cell responses to AZD1222 COVID-19 vaccine. Study-wide results and caveats: In the spike-specific TCR repertoire, nearly half reportedly target unmutated variant regions.

Measured with immunoSEQ multiplex PCR; TCRdb has only the in-frame clones, and not every one. Seen here are 95,000 to 150,000 clones, roughly 86% observed once, and the top ten hold roughly 4.5%. With regard to this clone: The antigen remains undetermined.

The input for sequencing was peripheral blood, taken on day 0 of AZD1222 vaccination. The sequence was collected from an adult in good health.

This CDR3 reads CASSEWGVSGPAYEQYF. In DNA form, the CDR3 reads TGTGCCAGCAGCGAATGGGGGGTTTCGGGACCGGCGTACGAGCAGTACTTC. V is TRBV7-9 and J is TRBJ2-7, with D possibly TRBD2 on 6 matching bases. The CDR3 has 17 amino acids. CDR1 and CDR2 (germline): SEHNR, FQNEAQ (reference sequence). Trimming pared 5 bases from V and 4 bases from J, leaving 24 bases between.